Listed below are T cell receptor beta chains from one sample, sequenced in a study of shared clonotypes between healthy human individuals. Method: immunoSEQ multiplex PCR; TCRdb's copy keeps in-frame clones and lacks some. The table shows some 300,000 clones, with 73% occurring only once. Sequenced: memory CD4+ T cells sorted from blood. All receptors come from a man aged 25 to 40 in good health. The CDR3 runs from the conserved cysteine through the conserved F or W. The D gene is left open where the match is weak. For some rows the clone size is stated as once, few or many, or as a class when expanded; others skip it.

v_gene: TRBV28; abundance: .; d_gene: TRBD2; j_gene: TRBJ2-1; CDR3aa: CASSPIAGVTVNEQFF; CDR3nt: TGTGCCAGCAGCCCTATAGCGGGAGTGACGGTCAATGAGCAGTTCTTC
v_gene: TRBV27; abundance: .; d_gene: .; j_gene: TRBJ2-7; CDR3aa: CASSFHTGVGYEQYF; CDR3nt: TGTGCCAGCAGTTTTCACACGGGAGTGGGCTACGAGCAGTACTTC
v_gene: TRBV5-1; abundance: many; d_gene: .; j_gene: TRBJ2-5; CDR3aa: CASSLGERQETQYF; CDR3nt: TGCGCCAGCAGCTTGGGGGAGAGGCAAGAGACCCAGTACTTC
v_gene: TRBV29-1; abundance: .; d_gene: TRBD1; j_gene: TRBJ1-4; CDR3aa: CSGGTGLEKLFF; CDR3nt: TGCAGCGGAGGGACAGGGCTAGAAAAACTGTTTTTT
v_gene: TRBV18; abundance: .; d_gene: .; j_gene: TRBJ1-1; CDR3aa: CASSPQSGGTEAFF; CDR3nt: TGTGCCAGCTCACCCCAGTCGGGAGGCACTGAAGCTTTCTTT
v_gene: TRBV5-1; abundance: .; d_gene: .; j_gene: TRBJ2-3; CDR3aa: CASIRGGSTDTQYF; CDR3nt: TGCGCCAGCATTCGCGGGGGCAGCACAGATACGCAGTATTTT
v_gene: TRBV18; abundance: .; d_gene: TRBD1; j_gene: TRBJ2-2; CDR3aa: CASSPKMTGSGTGELFF; CDR3nt: TGTGCCAGCTCACCAAAGATGACAGGGTCTGGCACCGGGGAGCTGTTTTTT
v_gene: TRBV4-1; abundance: .; d_gene: .; j_gene: TRBJ2-5; CDR3aa: CASSQGSGRGETQYF; CDR3nt: TGCGCCAGCAGCCAAGGGTCAGGGCGGGGAGAGACCCAGTACTTC
v_gene: TRBV2; abundance: .; d_gene: .; j_gene: TRBJ1-2; CDR3aa: CASTTRTVSGYTF; CDR3nt: TGTGCCAGCACTACTAGGACAGTTTCTGGCTACACCTTC
v_gene: TRBV9; abundance: .; d_gene: .; j_gene: TRBJ1-2; CDR3aa: CASSVVPGRGLVYGYTF; CDR3nt: TGTGCCAGCAGCGTAGTTCCAGGGAGGGGACTAGTCTATGGCTACACCTTC
v_gene: TRBV30; abundance: once; d_gene: .; j_gene: TRBJ1-4; CDR3aa: CAWSLTRGDEKLFF; CDR3nt: TGTGCCTGGAGTCTCACGCGGGGTGATGAAAAACTGTTTTTT
v_gene: TRBV5-4; abundance: .; d_gene: .; j_gene: TRBJ1-1; CDR3aa: CASSLYNGPGGAFF; CDR3nt: TGTGCCAGCAGCTTATATAATGGGCCGGGGGGAGCTTTCTTT
v_gene: TRBV7-9; abundance: .; d_gene: TRBD1; j_gene: TRBJ1-1; CDR3aa: CASSPPTGGVGMNTEAFF; CDR3nt: TGTGCCAGCAGCCCCCCGACAGGGGGCGTGGGTATGAACACTGAAGCTTTCTTT
v_gene: TRBV7-9; abundance: .; d_gene: .; j_gene: TRBJ2-7; CDR3aa: CASSLATVGREQYF; CDR3nt: TGTGCCAGCAGCTTGGCTACCGTGGGCCGCGAGCAGTACTTC
v_gene: TRBV6-6; abundance: .; d_gene: TRBD2; j_gene: TRBJ2-7; CDR3aa: CASSPGLQYEQYF; CDR3nt: TGTGCCAGCAGTCCGGGACTACAATACGAGCAGTACTTC
v_gene: TRBV5-5; abundance: .; d_gene: .; j_gene: TRBJ1-1; CDR3aa: CASSPAVGRTEAFF; CDR3nt: TGTGCCAGCAGCCCCGCCGTTGGTAGGACTGAAGCTTTCTTT
v_gene: TRBV4-1; abundance: once; d_gene: .; j_gene: TRBJ2-3; CDR3aa: CASSQVSASEGTDTQYF; CDR3nt: TGCGCCAGCAGCCAAGTCTCCGCTAGCGAAGGCACAGATACGCAGTATTTT
v_gene: TRBV5-4; abundance: .; d_gene: .; j_gene: TRBJ2-1; CDR3aa: CASSRVSYNEQFF; CDR3nt: TGTGCCAGCTCCAGGGTATCCTACAATGAGCAGTTCTTC
v_gene: TRBV5-1; abundance: .; d_gene: .; j_gene: TRBJ1-2; CDR3aa: CASSIRDSYGYTF; CDR3nt: TGCGCCAGCAGCATCCGGGACTCCTATGGCTACACCTTC
v_gene: TRBV5-1; abundance: .; d_gene: .; j_gene: TRBJ2-5; CDR3aa: CASSLGGAIQETQYF; CDR3nt: TGCGCCAGCAGCTTGGGGGGCGCAATCCAAGAGACCCAGTACTTC
v_gene: TRBV18; abundance: .; d_gene: .; j_gene: TRBJ1-1; CDR3aa: CASSPPRQDNTEAFF; CDR3nt: TGTGCCAGCTCACCCCCCAGACAGGACAACACTGAAGCTTTCTTT
v_gene: TRBV7-2; abundance: .; d_gene: TRBD1; j_gene: TRBJ2-1; CDR3aa: CASSPDRGVQFF; CDR3nt: TGTGCCAGCAGCCCGGACAGGGGGGTACAGTTCTTC
v_gene: TRBV5-1; abundance: .; d_gene: TRBD1; j_gene: TRBJ1-2; CDR3aa: CASSGQGFGGYTF; CDR3nt: TGCGCCAGCAGTGGACAGGGATTCGGCGGCTACACCTTC
v_gene: TRBV7-2; abundance: .; d_gene: TRBD2; j_gene: TRBJ2-5; CDR3aa: CASSLRGLAVETQYF; CDR3nt: TGTGCCAGCAGCTTAAGGGGACTAGCTGTAGAGACCCAGTACTTC
v_gene: TRBV7-2; abundance: few; d_gene: .; j_gene: TRBJ1-5; CDR3aa: CASSPSSGGGNQPQHF; CDR3nt: TGTGCCAGCAGCCCTAGCTCTGGGGGTGGCAATCAGCCCCAGCATTTT
v_gene: TRBV14; abundance: few; d_gene: TRBD2; j_gene: TRBJ2-4; CDR3aa: CASSRTSGRPGIQYF; CDR3nt: TGTGCCAGCAGCCGTACTAGCGGGAGGCCCGGCATTCAGTACTTC
v_gene: TRBV5-5; abundance: .; d_gene: .; j_gene: TRBJ2-2; CDR3aa: CASSLRQPTGELFF; CDR3nt: TGTGCCAGCAGCTTGCGACAGCCCACCGGGGAGCTGTTTTTT
v_gene: TRBV5-8; abundance: .; d_gene: .; j_gene: TRBJ2-3; CDR3aa: CASSSRSADTQYF; CDR3nt: TGTGCCAGCAGCTCCCGGAGTGCAGATACGCAGTATTTT
v_gene: TRBV27; abundance: .; d_gene: .; j_gene: TRBJ1-1; CDR3aa: CASRTNWLLNTEAFF; CDR3nt: TGTGCCAGCAGGACCAATTGGCTGCTGAACACTGAAGCTTTCTTT
v_gene: TRBV19; abundance: .; d_gene: .; j_gene: TRBJ2-3; CDR3aa: CASSIQIHSTDTQYF; CDR3nt: TGTGCCAGTAGTATTCAGATCCACAGCACAGATACGCAGTATTTT
v_gene: TRBV27; abundance: .; d_gene: .; j_gene: TRBJ2-3; CDR3aa: CASSSVLRLDRTDTQYF; CDR3nt: TGTGCCAGCAGTTCGGTTTTGCGACTAGACCGCACAGATACGCAGTATTTT
v_gene: TRBV18; abundance: .; d_gene: .; j_gene: TRBJ2-7; CDR3aa: CASSPRGTDEQYF; CDR3nt: TGTGCCAGCTCACCACGGGGCACGGACGAGCAGTACTTC
v_gene: TRBV10-2; abundance: .; d_gene: TRBD1; j_gene: TRBJ1-5; CDR3aa: CAARQGDNQPQHF; CDR3nt: TGCGCCGCAAGACAGGGGGACAATCAGCCCCAGCATTTT
v_gene: TRBV7-2; abundance: .; d_gene: .; j_gene: TRBJ2-2; CDR3aa: CASSSGVGAGELFF; CDR3nt: TGTGCCAGCAGCTCCGGGGTAGGGGCCGGGGAGCTGTTTTTT
v_gene: TRBV5-1; abundance: .; d_gene: .; j_gene: TRBJ2-5; CDR3aa: CASSKAPQETQYF; CDR3nt: TGCGCCAGCAGTAAAGCACCCCAAGAGACCCAGTACTTC
v_gene: TRBV18; abundance: .; d_gene: .; j_gene: TRBJ2-5; CDR3aa: CASSGETQYF; CDR3nt: TGTGCCAGCTCAGGAGAGACCCAGTACTTC
v_gene: TRBV6-4; abundance: .; d_gene: TRBD1; j_gene: TRBJ2-1; CDR3aa: CASSGASGGFYNEQFF; CDR3nt: TGTGCCAGCAGTGGAGCGTCAGGGGGTTTCTACAATGAGCAGTTCTTC
v_gene: TRBV11-2; abundance: .; d_gene: .; j_gene: TRBJ2-7; CDR3aa: CASSLGGLARISYEQYF; CDR3nt: TGTGCCAGCAGCTTAGGGGGGCTAGCGAGGATTTCCTACGAGCAGTACTTC
v_gene: TRBV6-9; abundance: .; d_gene: TRBD2; j_gene: TRBJ2-5; CDR3aa: CASSVTGGPQETQYF; CDR3nt: TGTGCCAGCAGCGTGACGGGAGGCCCACAAGAGACCCAGTACTTC
v_gene: TRBV9; abundance: .; d_gene: .; j_gene: TRBJ2-5; CDR3aa: CASSVGALETQYF; CDR3nt: TGTGCCAGCAGCGTAGGTGCGTTAGAGACCCAGTACTTC
v_gene: TRBV4-3; abundance: .; d_gene: .; j_gene: TRBJ1-1; CDR3aa: CASSQDHRRNTEAFF; CDR3nt: TGCGCCAGCAGCCAAGATCATAGGAGGAACACTGAAGCTTTCTTT
v_gene: TRBV4-1; abundance: once; d_gene: .; j_gene: TRBJ1-3; CDR3aa: CASSPGGNTIYF; CDR3nt: TGCGCCAGCAGCCCGGGTGGAAACACCATATATTTT
v_gene: TRBV27; abundance: once; d_gene: TRBD2; j_gene: TRBJ2-7; CDR3aa: CASSSWTSGKYEQYF; CDR3nt: TGTGCCAGCAGTTCCTGGACTAGCGGGAAGTACGAGCAGTACTTC
v_gene: TRBV2; abundance: .; d_gene: .; j_gene: TRBJ1-1; CDR3aa: CASSYDTEAFF; CDR3nt: TGTGCCAGCAGTTACGACACTGAAGCTTTCTTT
v_gene: TRBV5-6; abundance: many; d_gene: .; j_gene: TRBJ2-3; CDR3aa: CASSPTISADTQYF; CDR3nt: TGTGCCAGCAGCCCCACAATTTCGGCAGATACGCAGTATTTT
v_gene: TRBV25-1; abundance: once; d_gene: TRBD1; j_gene: TRBJ2-1; CDR3aa: CASSEYSGTGFYNEQFF; CDR3nt: TGTGCCAGCAGTGAATATTCAGGGACAGGGTTTTATAATGAGCAGTTCTTC
v_gene: TRBV6-1; abundance: few; d_gene: TRBD1; j_gene: TRBJ1-1; CDR3aa: CASSTRQGQWSEAFF; CDR3nt: TGTGCCAGCAGTACCCGACAGGGGCAGTGGTCTGAAGCTTTCTTT
v_gene: TRBV5-8; abundance: .; d_gene: TRBD1; j_gene: TRBJ1-5; CDR3aa: CASRGTGGLMALVF; CDR3nt: TGTGCCAGCAGGGGAACAGGGGGTCTGATGGCTTTGGTTTTT
v_gene: TRBV20-1; abundance: .; d_gene: .; j_gene: TRBJ2-3; CDR3aa: CSANGDTQYF; CDR3nt: TGCAGTGCGAACGGGGATACGCAGTATTTT
v_gene: TRBV7-9; abundance: .; d_gene: TRBD2; j_gene: TRBJ2-5; CDR3aa: CASSLSAGVETQYF; CDR3nt: TGTGCCAGCAGCTTATCAGCGGGAGTAGAGACCCAGTACTTC
v_gene: TRBV5-5; abundance: .; d_gene: .; j_gene: TRBJ2-5; CDR3aa: CASSLEETQYF; CDR3nt: TGTGCCAGCAGCTTGGAGGAGACCCAGTACTTC
v_gene: TRBV11-3; abundance: .; d_gene: .; j_gene: TRBJ1-6; CDR3aa: CASSLKGGNSPLHF; CDR3nt: TGTGCCAGCAGCTTGAAGGGGGGAAATTCACCCCTCCACTTT
v_gene: TRBV11-2; abundance: .; d_gene: .; j_gene: TRBJ2-3; CDR3aa: CASSLAWGARTDTQYF; CDR3nt: TGTGCCAGCAGCTTAGCATGGGGGGCCCGCACAGATACGCAGTATTTT
v_gene: TRBV7-8; abundance: .; d_gene: .; j_gene: TRBJ2-1; CDR3aa: CASSLVDWNEQFF; CDR3nt: TGTGCCAGCAGCTTAGTCGATTGGAATGAGCAGTTCTTC
v_gene: TRBV5-4; abundance: .; d_gene: .; j_gene: TRBJ2-3; CDR3aa: CASSLVASGTDTQYF; CDR3nt: TGTGCCAGCAGCTTGGTTGCTAGCGGCACAGATACGCAGTATTTT
v_gene: TRBV19; abundance: .; d_gene: .; j_gene: TRBJ1-3; CDR3aa: CASSKGLPSSGNTIYF; CDR3nt: TGTGCCAGTAGTAAGGGACTCCCGAGCTCTGGAAACACCATATATTTT
v_gene: TRBV27; abundance: .; d_gene: TRBD1; j_gene: TRBJ2-7; CDR3aa: CASSSRDRTYEQYF; CDR3nt: TGTGCCAGCAGTTCACGGGACAGGACCTACGAGCAGTACTTC
v_gene: TRBV6-5; abundance: medium-sized; d_gene: .; j_gene: TRBJ1-1; CDR3aa: CASSLLGGNTEAFF; CDR3nt: TGTGCCAGCAGTTTATTAGGGGGGAACACTGAAGCTTTCTTT
v_gene: TRBV27; abundance: medium-sized; d_gene: .; j_gene: TRBJ1-2; CDR3aa: CASSFEGNYGYTF; CDR3nt: TGTGCCAGCAGTTTTGAGGGGAACTATGGCTACACCTTC
v_gene: TRBV2; abundance: few; d_gene: TRBD2; j_gene: TRBJ2-5; CDR3aa: CASSDFRGLDAVETQYF; CDR3nt: TGTGCCAGCAGTGATTTTAGGGGACTAGATGCCGTGGAGACCCAGTACTTC